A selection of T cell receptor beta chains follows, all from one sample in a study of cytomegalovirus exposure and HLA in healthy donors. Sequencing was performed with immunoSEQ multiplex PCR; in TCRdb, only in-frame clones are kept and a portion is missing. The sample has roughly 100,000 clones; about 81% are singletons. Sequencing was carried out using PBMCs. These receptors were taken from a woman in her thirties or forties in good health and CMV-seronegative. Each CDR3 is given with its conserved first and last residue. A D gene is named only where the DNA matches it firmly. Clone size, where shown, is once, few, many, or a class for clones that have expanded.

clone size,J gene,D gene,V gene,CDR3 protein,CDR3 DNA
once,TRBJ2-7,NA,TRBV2,CASSEWQNYEQYF,TGTGCCAGCAGTGAATGGCAAAACTACGAGCAGTACTTC
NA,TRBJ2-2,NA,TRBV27,CASSRGTGELFF,TGTGCCAGCAGCCGGGGGACCGGGGAGCTGTTTTTT
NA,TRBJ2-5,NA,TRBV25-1,CASSVKETQYF,TGTGCCAGCAGTGTTAAAGAGACCCAGTACTTC
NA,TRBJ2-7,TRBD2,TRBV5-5,CASSPISGRAGDF,TGTGCCAGCAGCCCAATTAGCGGGAGGGCCGGGGACTTC
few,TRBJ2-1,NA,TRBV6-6,CASSRGSYNEQFF,TGTGCCAGCAGCCGAGGCTCCTACAATGAGCAGTTCTTC
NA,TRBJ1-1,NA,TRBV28,CASSAVLNTEAFF,TGTGCCAGCAGTGCAGTCCTGAACACTGAAGCTTTCTTT
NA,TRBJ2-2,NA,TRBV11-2,CASSFVDGELFF,TGTGCCAGCAGCTTCGTAGACGGGGAGCTGTTTTTT
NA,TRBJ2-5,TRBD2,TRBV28,CASTRPSGSRVETQYF,TGTGCCAGCACAAGGCCTAGCGGGAGTAGGGTGGAGACCCAGTACTTC
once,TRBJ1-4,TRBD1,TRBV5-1,CASSLVSGQANEKLFF,TGCGCCAGCAGCTTGGTTTCGGGACAGGCTAATGAAAAACTGTTTTTT
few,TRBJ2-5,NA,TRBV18,CASSPERRETQYF,TGTGCCAGCTCACCAGAGCGTAGGGAGACCCAGTACTTC
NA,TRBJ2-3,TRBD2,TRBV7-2,CASSQSRLAWGSDTQYF,TGTGCCAGCAGCCAGAGCAGACTAGCGTGGGGATCAGATACGCAGTATTTT
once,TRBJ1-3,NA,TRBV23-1,CASSQSGRDEGNTIYF,TGCGCCAGCAGTCAATCGGGCAGGGATGAGGGAAACACCATATATTTT
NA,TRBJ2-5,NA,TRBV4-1,CASSNRPGVQETQYF,TGCGCCAGCAGCAACCGACCAGGGGTCCAAGAGACCCAGTACTTC
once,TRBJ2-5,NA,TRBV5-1,CASSSSAEQYF,TGCGCCAGCAGCTCCTCAGCGGAGCAGTACTTC
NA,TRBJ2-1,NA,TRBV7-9,CASSLLVGRGYNEQFF,TGTGCCAGCAGCTTATTAGTGGGTAGGGGCTACAATGAGCAGTTCTTC
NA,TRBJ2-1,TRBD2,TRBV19,CASSIGAGMHNEQFF,TGTGCCAGTAGTATAGGAGCGGGGATGCACAATGAGCAGTTCTTC
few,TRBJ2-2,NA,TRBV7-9,CASRTLAENTGELFF,TGTGCCAGCAGGACACTAGCAGAGAACACCGGGGAGCTGTTTTTT
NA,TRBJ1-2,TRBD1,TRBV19,CASSIGDSGWTGHGYTF,TGTGCCAGTAGTATTGGGGATTCCGGTTGGACAGGGCACGGCTACACCTTC
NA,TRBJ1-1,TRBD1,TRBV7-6,CASSRVDRGGTEAFF,TGTGCCAGCAGCCGAGTCGACAGGGGGGGGACTGAAGCTTTCTTT
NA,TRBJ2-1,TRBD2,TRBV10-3,CAISRTSGDNEQFF,TGTGCCATCAGCCGGACTAGCGGGGACAATGAGCAGTTCTTC
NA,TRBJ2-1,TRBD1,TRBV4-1,CASSQEGGASGYEQFF,TGCGCCAGCAGCCAAGAAGGGGGCGCATCGGGCTATGAGCAGTTCTTC
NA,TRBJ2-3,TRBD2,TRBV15,CATSTRTSGRSTDTQYF,TGTGCCACCAGCACCCGGACTAGCGGGAGGAGCACAGATACGCAGTATTTT
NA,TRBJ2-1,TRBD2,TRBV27,CASRRVLAGGYNEQFF,TGTGCCAGCAGACGAGTTCTAGCGGGTGGGTACAATGAGCAGTTCTTC
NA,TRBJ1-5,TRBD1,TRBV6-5,CASRMTGYQPQHF,TGTGCCAGCAGGATGACAGGGTATCAGCCCCAGCATTTT
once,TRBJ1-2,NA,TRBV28,CASSLFQGGYGYTF,TGTGCCAGCAGTTTATTCCAGGGAGGGTATGGCTACACCTTC
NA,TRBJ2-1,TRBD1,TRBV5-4,CASSTGQAGEQFF,TGTGCCAGCAGCACCGGACAGGCGGGTGAGCAGTTCTTC
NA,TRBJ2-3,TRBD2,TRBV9,CASSPDIGLAGLDTQYF,TGTGCCAGCAGCCCCGATATCGGACTAGCGGGACTAGATACGCAGTATTTT
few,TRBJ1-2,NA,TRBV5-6,CASSSQGPGNYGYTF,TGTGCCAGCAGCTCACAGGGTCCGGGGAACTATGGCTACACCTTC
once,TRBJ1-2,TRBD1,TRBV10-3,CAISPGTAAYGYTF,TGTGCCATCAGTCCCGGGACAGCCGCCTATGGCTACACCTTC
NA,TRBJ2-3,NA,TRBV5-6,CASSSDLGGITQYF,TGTGCCAGCAGCTCGGACCTTGGAGGGATCACGCAGTATTTT
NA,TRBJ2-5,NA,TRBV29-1,CSVDSGEQYF,TGCAGCGTTGACTCTGGGGAGCAGTACTTC
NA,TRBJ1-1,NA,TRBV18,CASSPTQVNTEAFF,TGTGCCAGCTCACCAACGCAGGTGAACACTGAAGCTTTCTTT
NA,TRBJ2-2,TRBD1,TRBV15,CATSRGTDTGELFF,TGTGCCACCAGCAGGGGGACAGACACCGGGGAGCTGTTTTTT
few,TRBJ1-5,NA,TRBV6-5,CASSRTGGQPQHF,TGTGCCAGCAGTCGAACGGGGGGCCAGCCCCAGCATTTT
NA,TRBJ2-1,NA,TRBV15,CATSSNAREQFF,TGTGCCACCAGCAGTAATGCGCGTGAGCAGTTCTTC
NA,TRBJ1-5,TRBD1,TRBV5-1,CASSLEGAGQPQHF,TGCGCCAGCAGCTTAGAGGGGGCAGGGCAGCCCCAGCATTTT
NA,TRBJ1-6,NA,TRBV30,CAWGPVPGPLHF,TGTGCCTGGGGGCCAGTACCCGGACCCCTCCACTTT
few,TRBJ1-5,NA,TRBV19,CASSIRGQPQHF,TGTGCCAGTAGTATAAGGGGTCAGCCCCAGCATTTT
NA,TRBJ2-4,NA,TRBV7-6,CASSSPTKNIQYF,TGTGCCAGCAGCTCCCCCACCAAAAACATTCAGTACTTC
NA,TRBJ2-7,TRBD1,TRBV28,CASSLTGTGVEQYF,TGTGCCAGCAGTCTAACCGGGACAGGGGTCGAGCAGTACTTC
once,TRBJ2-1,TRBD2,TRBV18,CASSPPGTSGRSYNEQFF,TGTGCCAGCTCACCACCGGGGACTAGCGGGAGATCCTACAATGAGCAGTTCTTC
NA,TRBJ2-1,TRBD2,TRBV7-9,CASSLGPGLAGASYEQFF,TGTGCCAGCAGCTTGGGACCTGGACTAGCGGGAGCATCTTACGAGCAGTTCTTC
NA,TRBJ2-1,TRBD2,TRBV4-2,CASSPPGLAGYNEQFF,TGTGCCAGCAGCCCCCCCGGACTAGCGGGTTACAATGAGCAGTTCTTC
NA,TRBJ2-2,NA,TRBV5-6,CASSLAPAKNTGELFF,TGTGCCAGCAGCTTGGCTCCCGCTAAGAACACCGGGGAGCTGTTTTTT
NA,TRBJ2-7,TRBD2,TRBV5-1,CASSLASGRSYEQYF,TGCGCCAGCAGCTTGGCTAGCGGGAGGTCCTACGAGCAGTACTTC
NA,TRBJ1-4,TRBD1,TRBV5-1,CASSSTPGGGGEKLFF,TGCGCCAGCAGCTCGACCCCAGGGGGCGGCGGTGAAAAACTGTTTTTT
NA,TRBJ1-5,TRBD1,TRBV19,CASSMTGDYNQPQHF,TGTGCCAGTAGTATGACAGGGGATTACAATCAGCCCCAGCATTTT
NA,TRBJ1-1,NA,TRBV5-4,CASSGPTRSEAFF,TGTGCCAGCAGCGGTCCCACCAGGTCTGAAGCTTTCTTT
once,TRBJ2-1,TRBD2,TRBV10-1,CASSVCRAGGNNEQFF,TGCGCCAGCAGTGTTTGTCGAGCGGGAGGGAACAATGAGCAGTTCTTC
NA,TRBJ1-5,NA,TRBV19,CASIPGVNQPQHF,TGTGCCAGTATTCCAGGCGTCAATCAGCCCCAGCATTTT
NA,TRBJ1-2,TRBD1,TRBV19,CATRTGGGYTF,TGTGCCACCCGGACAGGGGGCGGCTACACCTTC
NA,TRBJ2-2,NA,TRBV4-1,CASSQEDSYTGELFF,TGCGCCAGCAGCCAGGAGGACAGCTACACCGGGGAGCTGTTTTTT
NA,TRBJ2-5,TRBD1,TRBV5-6,CASSSYRQGQETQYF,TGTGCCAGCAGCTCTTACCGACAGGGTCAAGAGACCCAGTACTTC